Shown below are 30 T cell receptor beta chains from a single sample sequenced in a study of regulatory T cells in long-lasting Graves disease. Stated time point: newly diagnosed GD, antithyroid drugs for less than 3 months. The TCR library was made from RNA extracted from PBMCs. Arm-PCR with iRepertoire HTBI primers amplified the CDR3 regions for these TCR beta libraries. TCRdb recomputed calls from the multiplex PCR reads with MiXCR, one row per CDR3 protein. The table records 250,000 or so distinct CDR3 sequences, 15% to 20% of them present only once. The same data also went into a second study, on T cells in Graves' hyperthyroidism and ophthalmopathy.

The sample in question was peripheral blood mononuclear cells (PBMCs), obtained at new diagnosis, from a patient treated with antithyroid drugs. These receptors were taken from a woman aged 25 to 45 with Graves disease.

This clonotype was recorded at least ten times. This rearrangement joins TRBV29-1 to TRBJ2-3; 11 bases are shared with TRBD2. V lost 4 bases to trimming and J lost 0 bases; unmatched junction nucleotides: 9. This CDR3 has 17 amino acids. Germline V lookup: CDR1 SQVTM, CDR2 ANQGSEA. The CDR3 here is CSVGDFSGGGSTDTQYF. CDR3 DNA sequence: TGCAGCGTTGGGGACTTTAGCGGGGGGGGGAGCACAGATACGCAGTATTTT.

This clonotype was seen repeatedly, ten times or more. The rearrangement links TRBV19 to TRBJ2-3; D possibly matches TRBD1 or TRBD2 (5 bases each). CDR3 length: 16 amino acids. V lost 3 bases, J lost 3 bases, and 16 bases lay in between. The germline CDR1 and CDR2 sequences are LNHDA and SQIVND (reference sequence). For the CDR3, the DNA is TGTGCCAGTAGTATGGGACCTTTGGCTGGAACAGATACGCAGTATTTT. Its translation: CASSMGPLAGTDTQYF.

The rearrangement links TRBV7-3 to TRBJ2-2; D gene ambiguous. Germline CDR1 SGHTA, CDR2 FQGTGA. The CDR3 spans 14 residues. V dropped 2 bases and J dropped 2 bases, with 6 bases sitting between them. The CDR3 bases are TGTGCCAGCAGCTTAGGAGCAAACACCGGGGAGCTGTTTTTT. Its protein is CASSLGANTGELFF.

This clonotype has a count of ten or more. The chain carries TRBV6-1 and TRBJ1-5; weak D call: TRBD1 (5 bases). CDR3 length: 14 residues. Germline V gene data show CDR1 as MNHNS and CDR2 as SASEGT. V lost 6 bases and J 6 bases, leaving 15 bases between the germline ends. The CDR3 loop reads CASRDPGVGQPQHF. Here the CDR3 DNA reads TGTGCCAGCAGAGATCCGGGGGTCGGTCAGCCCCAGCATTTT.

This clonotype has ten or more counts. The chain uses TRBV6-1 and TRBJ2-3, with 9 nucleotides matching TRBD2. From germline, CDR1 is MNHNS and CDR2 SASEGT. The CDR3 contains 16 residues. V lost 0 bases and J lost 7; bases outside the gene matches: 8. This CDR3 reads CASSEALSGGPYTQYF. CDR3 coding DNA: TGTGCCAGCAGTGAAGCGCTGAGCGGGGGGCCATATACGCAGTATTTT.

This chain connects TRBV12-3 or TRBV12-4 to TRBJ2-2; 9 bases map to TRBD2. The CDR3 is 16 residues long. V lost 1 base and J lost 5; bases outside the gene matches: 5. CDR3 region: CASSLGLAGSTGELFF. For the CDR3, the DNA is TGTGCCAGCAGTTTAGGGCTAGCGGGAAGTACCGGGGAGCTGTTTTTT.

At least ten counts were recorded for this clonotype. V and J are TRBV7-6 and TRBJ1-1; D might be TRBD1 (6 bases). V was pared by 2 bases and J by 5 bases, with 15 bases between. The CDR3 extends over 15 amino acids. Germline V gene sequence: CDR1 SGHVS, CDR2 FNYEAQ. This CDR3 is CASSLSGQGWTEAFF. CDR3 bases: TGTGCCAGCAGCTTAAGTGGGCAGGGGTGGACTGAAGCTTTCTTT.

The table lists this clonotype with many counts. J is TRBJ2-5 and V is TRBV13; no definite D call. CDR1 and CDR2 (germline): PRHDT, FYEKMQ (reference sequence). CDR3 size: 13 residues. V was clipped by 5 bases and J by 0 bases, with 7 bases between them. DNA of the CDR3: TGTGCCAGCAGCCCACCATACCAAGAGACCCAGTACTTC. Its protein is CASSPPYQETQYF.

The table lists this clonotype with many counts. This rearrangement joins TRBV5-1 to TRBJ2-7, with D unclear. In germline, CDR1 is SGHRS, CDR2 YFSETQ. CDR3 size: 12 residues. Deletions cut 4 bases from V and 6 bases from J, with 11 bases between. Here the CDR3 DNA reads TGCGCCAGCAGCCCACTCCTCCCCGAGCAGTACTTC. This sequence encodes CASSPLLPEQYF. Based on the CDR3 plus reference TRBV5-1 and TRBJ2-7, the full variable domain is KAGVTQTPRYLIKTRGQQVTLSCSPISGHRSVSWYQQTPGQGLQFLFEYFSETQRNKGNFPGRFSGRQFSNSRSEMNVSTLELGDSALYLCASSPLLPEQYFGPGTRLTVT.

The sample holds many counts of this clonotype. The V gene is TRBV7-3, the J gene TRBJ2-3, with D unclear. Germline lookup yields CDR1 SGHTA and CDR2 FQGTGA. CDR3 length: 15 residues. The V gene lost 2 bases and the J gene lost 0 bases, with 9 bases spanning the gap. This chain's CDR3 is CASSLGPPSTDTQYF. The CDR3 DNA reads as TGTGCCAGCAGCTTAGGGCCCCCTAGCACAGATACGCAGTATTTT.

This clonotype was seen repeatedly, ten times or more. The CDR3 nucleotides are TGCGCCACCTCGAAGGGGCCCCACCTTAATGAAAAACTGTTTTTT. It translates to CATSKGPHLNEKLFF. V usage is TRBV5-1 and J usage is TRBJ1-4; possible D gene TRBD1, 5 bases. Germline CDR1 and CDR2: SGHRS and YFSETQ. The V end was cut by 9 bases, the J end by 4 bases, with 19 bases between. This CDR3 spans 15 amino acids.

Points on this clonotype: A single base separates this from a much larger clone, so it may be a read error. V is TRBV19 and J is TRBJ2-3; no definite D call. The J call is uncertain, as TRBJ1-1 better fits the DNA end. CDR1 LNHDA and CDR2 SQIVND come from the germline V gene (reference sequence). CDR3 size: 14 residues. The CDR3 DNA sequence: TGTGCCAGTAGAGTAGGGTTCCAGGTAACTGGAGCTTTCTTT. This encodes CASRVGFQVTGAFF.

This clonotype came up many times. The chain uses TRBV3-1 and TRBJ2-7; D unresolved. The ends were cut back, 1 base at V and 6 bases at J, with 10 bases in the middle. Germline V gene lookup returns CDR1 LGHDT and CDR2 YNNKEL (reference sequence). There are 13 residues in the CDR3. The CDR3 DNA is TGTGCCAGCAGCCAAGTGGGAAGGACCGAGCAGTACTTC. Amino acids: CASSQVGRTEQYF.

The chain joins TRBV12-5 to TRBJ1-1, with D perhaps matching TRBD1 (5 bases). The length of the CDR3 is 17 residues. V was trimmed by 0 bases and J by 0 bases, leaving 14 bases between them. Germline loops: CDR1 LGHNT, CDR2 FRNRAP. The CDR3 nucleotides are TGTGCTAGTGGTTTGGTAAGTTTTAACAGGATGAACACTGAAGCTTTCTTT. As protein: CASGLVSFNRMNTEAFF. The full variable domain, with the rest looked up from reference TRBV12-5 and TRBJ1-1, is DARVTQTPRHKVTEMGQEVTMRCQPILGHNTVFWYRQTMMQGLELLAYFRNRAPLDDSGMPKDRFSAEMPDATLATLKIQPSEPRDSAVYFCASGLVSFNRMNTEAFFGQGTRLTVV.

About this clonotype: A much bigger clone sits one base away, suggesting this may be a read error. The chain recombines TRBV20-1 with TRBJ2-1, with D hard to call. V shed 3 bases and J shed 10 bases, with 19 bases lying between them. CDR3 length: 14 residues. The germline CDR1 and CDR2 sequences are DFQATT and SNEGSKA (reference sequence). Here the CDR3 DNA reads TGCAGTGCTAGTTCCCCGGGCCCTTCGTACGAGCAGTTCTTC. Its translation is CSASSPGPSYEQFF.

The table lists this clonotype with many counts. J is TRBJ1-2 and V is TRBV5-6; 7 bases match TRBD1. Germline trimming cut 3 bases from V and 8 bases from J; bases unmatched to any gene: 7. Germline V CDR1 and CDR2: SGHDT, YYEEEE. CDR3 length equals 13 residues. In nucleotides, the CDR3 is TGTGCCAGCAGCTACGACAGGGTTCGAGGCTACACCTTC. Translated: CASSYDRVRGYTF.

This clonotype occurred a few times. The CDR3 spells CASSGGHSGNTIYF. DNA of the CDR3: TGTGCCAGCAGCGGTGGGCACTCTGGAAACACCATATATTTT. The V call is TRBV9, the J call TRBJ1-3; D ambiguous. The CDR3 totals 14 residues. CDR1 SGDLS and CDR2 YYNGEE come from the germline V gene. The V end was cut by 3 bases, the J end by 0 bases, with 7 bases between.

This clonotype has at least ten counts. This chain uses TRBV10-2 with TRBJ1-2; the D is unclear. CDR1 WSHSY and CDR2 SAAADI come from the germline V gene. V lost 7 bases and J lost 0, with 15 bases in between. The CDR3 has 15 amino acids. CDR3 bases: TGCGCCAGCAAGAGAGGGCAGGATCCTAACTATGGCTACACCTTC. This encodes CASKRGQDPNYGYTF.

This clonotype appeared many times. The chain carries TRBV10-3 and TRBJ1-2; no firm D call. Germline V gene lookup returns CDR1 ENHRY and CDR2 SYGVKD. V was clipped by 8 bases and J by 1 base, with 11 bases between them. This CDR3 region has 13 residues. The CDR3 coding sequence is TGTGCCATCGGCGGGGAACTTAACTATGGCTACACCTTC. Translated: CAIGGELNYGYTF.

This clonotype has a count of ten or more. This sequence joins TRBV12-3 or TRBV12-4 and TRBJ2-3; D tentatively fits TRBD1 or TRBD2 (6 bases each). This CDR3 has 14 residues. Trimming removed 10 bases at V and 4 bases at J, with 18 bases between. In DNA, the CDR3 is TGTGCCACCCGGGGGCCTCAAGACCCAGATACGCAGTATTTT. Translated, it gives CATRGPQDPDTQYF.

The chain employs TRBV9 and TRBJ2-4; no clear D. This CDR3 region has 14 residues. The germline gives CDR1 SGDLS, CDR2 YYNGEE. The ends were cut back, 3 bases at V and 0 bases at J, with 7 bases in the middle. The CDR3 spells CASSEGLAKNIQYF. The CDR3 DNA follows: TGTGCCAGCAGCGAGGGTCTAGCCAAAAACATTCAGTACTTC. Combining the CDR3 with reference TRBV9 and TRBJ2-4 gives the whole variable domain DSGVTQTPKHLITATGQRVTLRCSPRSGDLSVYWYQQSLDQGLQFLIQYYNGEERAKGNILERFSAQQFPDLHSELNLSSLELGDSALYFCASSEGLAKNIQYFGAGTRLSVL.

At least ten counts were recorded for this clonotype. The gene calls are TRBV20-1 and TRBJ1-4; 8 bases align to TRBD1. Germline-derived CDR1 and CDR2 are DFQATT and SNEGSKA (reference sequence). The CDR3 has 12 residues. With 4 bases clipped from V and 8 bases from J, the junction kept 3 bases outside the gene matches. The CDR3 nucleotides are TGCAGTGCTATATACAGGGGGGAAAAACTGTTTTTT. Protein sequence: CSAIYRGEKLFF.

In regard to this clonotype: A much larger clone differs by one base, so this may be a read error. This chain joins TRBV2 and TRBJ2-5; D uncertain. The CDR3 is 12 amino acids. In germline, CDR1 is SNHLY, CDR2 FYNNEI. V dropped 8 bases and J dropped 8 bases, with 15 bases sitting between them. CDR3 DNA: TGTGCCAGCTCAAGGGAATCGGATACCCAGTACTTC. Protein product: CASSRESDTQYF. Drawing the rest from reference TRBV2 and TRBJ2-5, the complete variable domain is EPEVTQTPSHQVTQMGQEVILRCVPISNHLYFYWYRQILGQKVEFLVSFYNNEISEKSEIFDDQFSVERPDGSNFTLKIRSTKLEDSAMYFCASSRESDTQYFGPGTRLLVL.

This clonotype appeared many times. The chain links TRBV7-8 to TRBJ2-5; D not certain. The V gene's germline CDR1 is SGHVS and CDR2 FQNEAQ. The CDR3 runs 13 residues. V shed 6 bases and J shed 1 base, with 9 bases lying between them. CDR3 nucleotides: TGTGCCAGCAGTTCTCTACCCCAAGAGACCCAGTACTTC. Amino acid sequence: CASSSLPQETQYF.

The chain joins TRBV3-1 to TRBJ2-7; 11 positions agree with TRBD1. J gave up 7 bases and V 4 bases, and 3 bases lay outside the gene matches. This CDR3 has 13 amino acids. Per germline, CDR1 LGHDT and CDR2 YNNKEL (reference sequence). The CDR3 reads CASSRDRGGEQYF. CDR3 bases: TGTGCCAGCAGCCGGGACAGGGGGGGAGAGCAGTACTTC.

V gene TRBV11-2 combines with J gene TRBJ2-7; D ambiguous. Per the germline V gene, CDR1 is SGHAT and CDR2 is FQNNGV. This CDR3 has 13 residues. V lost 0 bases and J 3 bases, leaving 6 bases between the germline ends. The CDR3 DNA reads as TGTGCCAGCAGCTTAGAATTGGGCTACGAGCAGTACTTC. Its protein product is CASSLELGYEQYF.

This chain links TRBV7-2 with TRBJ2-5; 9 bases are shared with TRBD2. CDR1 is SGHTA and CDR2 is FQGNSA in the germline V gene. The CDR3 spans 16 residues. V dropped 1 base and J dropped 4; count of bases not matched to a gene: 7. In DNA form, the CDR3 reads TGTGCCAGCAGCTTAGGCGGCGGGGGGGCCGCAGAGACCCAGTACTTC. It specifies CASSLGGGGAAETQYF.

The table lists this clonotype with many counts. The chain combines TRBV29-1 with TRBJ2-3, with D unresolved. With 2 bases removed from V and 2 bases from J, the gap between germline ends came to 8 bases. This CDR3 has 13 residues. Germline V gives CDR1 SQVTM, CDR2 ANQGSEA. CDR3 bases: TGCAGCGTTGAACGGGTAGCCACAGATACGCAGTATTTT. Protein sequence: CSVERVATDTQYF.

This clonotype was counted ten times or more. V is TRBV20-1 and J is TRBJ2-7; the D gene is possibly TRBD1 (6 bases). The V end lost 5 bases, the J end lost 4 bases, and 15 bases lay between the germline ends. The CDR3 has 13 residues. CDR1 and CDR2 from the germline V gene are DFQATT and SNEGSKA (reference sequence). The CDR3 sequence: CSARPGHQYEQYF. In nucleotides, the CDR3 is TGCAGTGCTCGACCGGGACACCAATACGAGCAGTACTTC.

This clonotype was picked up many times. The chain carries TRBV5-6 and TRBJ2-3; D ambiguous. Germline V lookup: CDR1 SGHDT, CDR2 YYEEEE. The CDR3 runs to 15 residues. The V and J ends lost 7 bases and 0 bases respectively, with 15 bases between them. CDR3 loop: CASSPVWGSTDTQYF. The CDR3 DNA is TGTGCCAGCTCACCCGTTTGGGGTAGCACAGATACGCAGTATTTT.